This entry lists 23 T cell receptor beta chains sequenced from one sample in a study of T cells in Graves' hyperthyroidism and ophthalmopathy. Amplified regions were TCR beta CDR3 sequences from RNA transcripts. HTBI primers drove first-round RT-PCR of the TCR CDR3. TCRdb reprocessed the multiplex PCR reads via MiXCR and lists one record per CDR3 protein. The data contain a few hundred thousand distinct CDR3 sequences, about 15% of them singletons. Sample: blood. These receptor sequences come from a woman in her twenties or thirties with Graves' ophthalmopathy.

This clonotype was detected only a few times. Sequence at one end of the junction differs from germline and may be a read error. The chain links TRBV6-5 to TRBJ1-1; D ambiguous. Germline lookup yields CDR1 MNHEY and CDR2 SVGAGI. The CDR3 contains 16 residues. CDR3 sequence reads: CASSSLGPGGVTVAFF. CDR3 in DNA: TGTGCCAGCAGTTCCCTTGGCCCCGGCGGGGTCACTGTAGCTTTCTTT.

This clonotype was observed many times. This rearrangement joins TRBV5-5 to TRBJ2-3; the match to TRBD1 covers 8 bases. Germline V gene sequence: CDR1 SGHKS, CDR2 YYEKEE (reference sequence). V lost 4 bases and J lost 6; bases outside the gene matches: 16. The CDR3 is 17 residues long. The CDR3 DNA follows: TGTGCCAGCAGCGAAAGGACAGGGCCAGGACGTGTCGATACGCAGTATTTT. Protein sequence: CASSERTGPGRVDTQYF. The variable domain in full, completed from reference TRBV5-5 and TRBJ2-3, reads DAGVTQSPTHLIKTRGQQVTLRCSPISGHKSVSWYQQVLGQGPQFIFQYYEKEERGRGNFPDRFSARQFPNYSSELNVNALLLGDSALYLCASSERTGPGRVDTQYFGPGTRLTVL.

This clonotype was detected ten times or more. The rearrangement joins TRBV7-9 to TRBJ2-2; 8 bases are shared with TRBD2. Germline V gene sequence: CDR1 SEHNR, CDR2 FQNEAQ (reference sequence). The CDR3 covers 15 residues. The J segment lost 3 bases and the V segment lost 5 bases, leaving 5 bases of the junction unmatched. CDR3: CASSVSGGDTGELFF. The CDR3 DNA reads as TGTGCCAGCAGCGTAAGCGGGGGAGACACCGGGGAGCTGTTTTTT.

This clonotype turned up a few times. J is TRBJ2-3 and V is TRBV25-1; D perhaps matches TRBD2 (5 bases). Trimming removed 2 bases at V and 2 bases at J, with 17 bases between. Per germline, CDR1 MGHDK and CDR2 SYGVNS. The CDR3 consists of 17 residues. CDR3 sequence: CASSEPSGSGYTDTQYF. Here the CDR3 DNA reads TGTGCCAGCAGTGAACCGTCGGGATCCGGGTACACAGATACGCAGTATTTT.

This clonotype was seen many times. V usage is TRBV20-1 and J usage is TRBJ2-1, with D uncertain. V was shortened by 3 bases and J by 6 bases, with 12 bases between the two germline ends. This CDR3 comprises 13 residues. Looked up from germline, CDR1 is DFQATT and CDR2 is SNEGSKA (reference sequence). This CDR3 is CSASVGQLNEQFF. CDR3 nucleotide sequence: TGCAGTGCTAGCGTAGGTCAACTCAATGAGCAGTTCTTC.

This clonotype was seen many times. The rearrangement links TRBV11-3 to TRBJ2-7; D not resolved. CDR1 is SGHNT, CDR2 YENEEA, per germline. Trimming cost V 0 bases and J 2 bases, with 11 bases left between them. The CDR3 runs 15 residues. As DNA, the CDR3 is TGTGCCAGCAGCTTAGATCCAACTGGGGCCTACGAGCAGTACTTC. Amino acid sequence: CASSLDPTGAYEQYF.

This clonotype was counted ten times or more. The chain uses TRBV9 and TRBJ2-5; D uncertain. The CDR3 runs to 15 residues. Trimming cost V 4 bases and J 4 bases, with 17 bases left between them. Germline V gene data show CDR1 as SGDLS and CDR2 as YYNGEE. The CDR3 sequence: CASSFLGHDGETQYF. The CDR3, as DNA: TGTGCCAGCAGCTTTTTGGGCCACGATGGAGAGACCCAGTACTTC.

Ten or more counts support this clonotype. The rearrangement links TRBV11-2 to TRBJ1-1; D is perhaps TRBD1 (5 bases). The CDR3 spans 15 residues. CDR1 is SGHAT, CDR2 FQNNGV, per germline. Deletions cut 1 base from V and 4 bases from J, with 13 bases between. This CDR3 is CASSLVRGVPTEAFF. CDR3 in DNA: TGTGCCAGCAGCTTAGTGAGGGGAGTGCCCACTGAAGCTTTCTTT.

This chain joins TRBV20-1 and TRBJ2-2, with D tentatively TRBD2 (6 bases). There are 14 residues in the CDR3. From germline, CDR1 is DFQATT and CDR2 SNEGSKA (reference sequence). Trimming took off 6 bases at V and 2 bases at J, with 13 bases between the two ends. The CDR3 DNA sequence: TGCAGTGCCCGGGACTTGAATAACACCGGGGAGCTGTTTTTT. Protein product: CSARDLNNTGELFF.

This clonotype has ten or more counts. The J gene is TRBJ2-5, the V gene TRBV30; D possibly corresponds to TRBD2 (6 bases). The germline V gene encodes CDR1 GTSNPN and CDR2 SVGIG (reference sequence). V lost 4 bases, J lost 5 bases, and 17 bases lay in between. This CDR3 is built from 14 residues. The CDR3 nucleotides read TGTGCCTGGATGGGAGTGGCAGGGAGGGAGACCCAGTACTTC. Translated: CAWMGVAGRETQYF. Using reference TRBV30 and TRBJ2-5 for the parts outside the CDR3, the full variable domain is SQTIHQWPATLVQPVGSPLSLECTVEGTSNPNLYWYRQAAGRGLQLLFYSVGIGQISSEVPQNLSASRPQDRQFILSSKKLLLSDSGFYLCAWMGVAGRETQYFGPGTRLLVL.

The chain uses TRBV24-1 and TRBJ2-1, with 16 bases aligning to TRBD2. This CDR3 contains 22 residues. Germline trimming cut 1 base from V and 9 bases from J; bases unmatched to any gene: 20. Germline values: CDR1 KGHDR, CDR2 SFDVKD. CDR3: CATSDLRQRPGLAGGPRFEQFF. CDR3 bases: TGTGCCACCAGTGATTTACGTCAACGACCGGGACTAGCGGGGGGGCCGAGGTTTGAGCAGTTCTTC.

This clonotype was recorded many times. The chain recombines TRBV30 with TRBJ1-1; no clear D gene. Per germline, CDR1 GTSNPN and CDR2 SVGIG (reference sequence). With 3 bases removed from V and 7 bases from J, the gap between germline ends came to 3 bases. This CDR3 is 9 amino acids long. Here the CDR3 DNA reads TGTGCCTGGAGAGGTGAAGCTTTCTTT. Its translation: CAWRGEAFF.

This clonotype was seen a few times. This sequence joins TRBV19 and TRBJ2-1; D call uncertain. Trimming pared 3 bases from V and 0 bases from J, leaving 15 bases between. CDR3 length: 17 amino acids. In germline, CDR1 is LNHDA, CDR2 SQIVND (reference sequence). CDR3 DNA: TGTGCCAGTAGTATTGCGACAATCCTGAACTCCTACAATGAGCAGTTCTTC. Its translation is CASSIATILNSYNEQFF.

For the CDR3, the DNA is TGCAGCGTGACTTCGGGGCGCATTCGGAACACTGAAGCTTTCTTT. It is translated as CSVTSGRIRNTEAFF. The chain has TRBV29-1 and TRBJ1-1, with D possibly TRBD1 on 5 matching bases. Germline V gene sequence: CDR1 SQVTM, CDR2 ANQGSEA. V lost 6 bases to trimming and J lost 1 base, with 18 bases between them. The CDR3 has 15 amino acids.

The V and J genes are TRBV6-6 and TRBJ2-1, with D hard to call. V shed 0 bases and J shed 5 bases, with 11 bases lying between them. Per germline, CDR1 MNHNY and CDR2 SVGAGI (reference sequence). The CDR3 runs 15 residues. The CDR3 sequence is CASSYSWTTDNEQFF. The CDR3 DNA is TGTGCCAGCAGTTACTCCTGGACCACCGACAATGAGCAGTTCTTC.

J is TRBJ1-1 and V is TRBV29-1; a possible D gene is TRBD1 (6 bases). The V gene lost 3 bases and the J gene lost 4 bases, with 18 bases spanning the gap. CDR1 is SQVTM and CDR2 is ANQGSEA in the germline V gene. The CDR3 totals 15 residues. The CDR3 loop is CSVEGGRVRGTEAFF. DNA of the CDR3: TGCAGCGTTGAGGGGGGCAGGGTGAGAGGCACTGAAGCTTTCTTT.

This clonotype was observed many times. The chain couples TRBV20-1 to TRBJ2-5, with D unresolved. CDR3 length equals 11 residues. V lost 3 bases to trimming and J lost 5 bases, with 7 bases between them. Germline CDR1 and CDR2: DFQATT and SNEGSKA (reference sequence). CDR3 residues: CSARGLETQYF. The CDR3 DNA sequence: TGCAGTGCTAGGGGCTTGGAGACCCAGTACTTC.

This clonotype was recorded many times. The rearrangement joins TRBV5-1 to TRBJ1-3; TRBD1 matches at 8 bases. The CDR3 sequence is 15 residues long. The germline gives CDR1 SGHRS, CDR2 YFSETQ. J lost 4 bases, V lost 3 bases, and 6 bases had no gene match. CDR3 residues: CASSSAGGEGNTIYF. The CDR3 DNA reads TGCGCCAGCAGCTCAGCAGGGGGCGAAGGAAACACCATATATTTT.

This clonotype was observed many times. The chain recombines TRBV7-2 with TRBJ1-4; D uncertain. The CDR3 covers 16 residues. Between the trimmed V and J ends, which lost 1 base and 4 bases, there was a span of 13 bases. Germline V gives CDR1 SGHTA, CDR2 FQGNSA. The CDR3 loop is CASSLDRQLLNEKLFF. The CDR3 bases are TGTGCCAGCAGCTTAGATCGGCAGTTACTTAATGAAAAACTGTTTTTT.

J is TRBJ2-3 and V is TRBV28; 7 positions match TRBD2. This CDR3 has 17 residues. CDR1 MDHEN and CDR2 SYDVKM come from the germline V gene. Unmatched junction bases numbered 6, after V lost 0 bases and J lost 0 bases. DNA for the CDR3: TGTGCCAGCAGTTTATGGGCTAGCGGAGCTAGCACAGATACGCAGTATTTT. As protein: CASSLWASGASTDTQYF.

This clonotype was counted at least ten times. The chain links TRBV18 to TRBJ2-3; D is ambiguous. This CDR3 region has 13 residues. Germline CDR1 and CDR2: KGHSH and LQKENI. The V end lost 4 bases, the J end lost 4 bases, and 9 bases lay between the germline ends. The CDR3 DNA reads TGTGCCAGCTCACAGGGTTTGGCAGATACGCAGTATTTT. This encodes CASSQGLADTQYF.

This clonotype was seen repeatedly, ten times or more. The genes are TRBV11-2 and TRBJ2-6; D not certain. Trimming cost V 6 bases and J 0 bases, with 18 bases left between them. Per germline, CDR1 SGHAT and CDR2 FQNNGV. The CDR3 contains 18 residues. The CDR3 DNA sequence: TGTGCCAGCAGTAAAGGGTATATAAGCTACTCTGGGGCCAACGTCCTGACTTTC. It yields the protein CASSKGYISYSGANVLTF. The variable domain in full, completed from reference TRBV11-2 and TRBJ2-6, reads EAGVAQSPRYKIIEKRQSVAFWCNPISGHATLYWYQQILGQGPKLLIQFQNNGVVDDSQLPKDRFSAERLKGVDSTLKIQPAKLEDSAVYLCASSKGYISYSGANVLTFGAGSRLTVL.

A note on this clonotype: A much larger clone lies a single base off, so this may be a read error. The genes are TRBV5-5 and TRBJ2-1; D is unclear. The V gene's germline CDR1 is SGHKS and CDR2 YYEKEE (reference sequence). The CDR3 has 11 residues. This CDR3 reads CASSAYTEQFF. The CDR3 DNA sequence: TGTGCCAGCAGCGCCTACACTGAGCAGTTCTTC.